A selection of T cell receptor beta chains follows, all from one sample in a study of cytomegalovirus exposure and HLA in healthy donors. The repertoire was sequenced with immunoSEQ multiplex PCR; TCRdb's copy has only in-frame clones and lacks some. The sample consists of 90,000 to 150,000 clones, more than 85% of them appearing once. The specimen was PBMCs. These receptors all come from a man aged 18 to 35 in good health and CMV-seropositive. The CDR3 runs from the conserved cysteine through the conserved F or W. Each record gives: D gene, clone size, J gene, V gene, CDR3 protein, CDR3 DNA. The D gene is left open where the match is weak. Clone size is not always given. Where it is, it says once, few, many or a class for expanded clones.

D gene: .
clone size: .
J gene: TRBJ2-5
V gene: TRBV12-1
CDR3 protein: CASSSQLAGGRETQYF
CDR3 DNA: TGTGCCAGCAGCTCACAGCTAGCGGGGGGTCGAGAGACCCAGTACTTC

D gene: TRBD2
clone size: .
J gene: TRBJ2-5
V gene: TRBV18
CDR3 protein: CASSPPSAGGETQYF
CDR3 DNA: TGTGCCAGCTCGCCACCCTCAGCGGGGGGAGAGACCCAGTACTTC

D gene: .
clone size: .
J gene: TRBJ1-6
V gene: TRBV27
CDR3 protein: CASSPRGGFGSPLHF
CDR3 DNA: TGTGCCAGCAGTCCCCGGGGAGGTTTTGGATCACCCCTCCACTTT

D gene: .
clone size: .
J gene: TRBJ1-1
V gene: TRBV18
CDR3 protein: CASSRGLANTEAFF
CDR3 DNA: TGTGCCAGCTCAAGGGGCTTAGCGAACACTGAAGCTTTCTTT

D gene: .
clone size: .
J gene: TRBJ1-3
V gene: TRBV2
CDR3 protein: CASSDRGGTGNTIYF
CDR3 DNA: TGTGCCAGCAGTGATAGGGGGGGGACTGGAAACACCATATATTTT

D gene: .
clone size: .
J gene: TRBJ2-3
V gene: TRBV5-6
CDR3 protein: CASSLGGVDTQYF
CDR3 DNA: TGTGCCAGCAGCTTGGGTGGAGTCGATACGCAGTATTTT

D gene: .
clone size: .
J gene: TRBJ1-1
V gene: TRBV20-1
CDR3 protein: CSAQRPGGAFF
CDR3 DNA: TGCAGTGCTCAACGACCCGGCGGAGCTTTCTTT

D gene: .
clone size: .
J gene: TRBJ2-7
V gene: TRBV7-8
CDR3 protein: CASSLGHRGEQYF
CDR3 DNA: TGTGCCAGCAGCTTAGGACACCGGGGCGAGCAGTACTTC

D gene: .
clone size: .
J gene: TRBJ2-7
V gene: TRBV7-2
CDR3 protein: CASSLAFSYEQYF
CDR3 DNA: TGTGCCAGCAGCTTAGCGTTCAGCTACGAGCAGTACTTC

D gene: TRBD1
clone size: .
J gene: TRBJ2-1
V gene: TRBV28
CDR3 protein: CASRKGAGNEQFF
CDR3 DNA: TGTGCCAGCAGGAAGGGGGCCGGCAATGAGCAGTTCTTC

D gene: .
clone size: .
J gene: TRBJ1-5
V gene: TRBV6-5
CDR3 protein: CASSLIQGQQPQHF
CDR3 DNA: TGTGCCAGCAGCCTAATACAGGGCCAGCAGCCCCAGCATTTT

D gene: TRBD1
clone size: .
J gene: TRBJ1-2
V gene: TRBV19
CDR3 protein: CASTPGTGGFVNYGYTF
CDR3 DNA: TGTGCCAGTACCCCCGGGACAGGGGGATTTGTCAACTATGGCTACACCTTC

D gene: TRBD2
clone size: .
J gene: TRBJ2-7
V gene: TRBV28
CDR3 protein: CASSLPPFSGGAHEQYF
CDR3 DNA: TGTGCCAGCAGTTTGCCCCCATTTAGCGGGGGGGCCCACGAGCAGTACTTC

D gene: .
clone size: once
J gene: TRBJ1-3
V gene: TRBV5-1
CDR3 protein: CASSLEPGGSGNTIYF
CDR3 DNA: TGCGCCAGCAGCTTGGAACCAGGTGGCTCTGGAAACACCATATATTTT

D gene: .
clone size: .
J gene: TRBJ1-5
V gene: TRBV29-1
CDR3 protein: CSVVGGQGQPQHF
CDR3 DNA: TGCAGCGTTGTGGGGGGGCAAGGTCAGCCCCAGCATTTT

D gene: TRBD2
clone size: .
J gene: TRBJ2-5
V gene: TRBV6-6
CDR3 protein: CASTYSGGRGETQYF
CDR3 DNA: TGTGCCAGCACCTATAGCGGGGGGAGGGGGGAGACCCAGTACTTC

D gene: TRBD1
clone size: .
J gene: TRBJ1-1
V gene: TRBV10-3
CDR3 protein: CAISAGSDRGLAKAFF
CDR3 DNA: TGTGCCATCAGTGCAGGGAGCGACAGGGGGCTCGCCAAAGCTTTCTTT

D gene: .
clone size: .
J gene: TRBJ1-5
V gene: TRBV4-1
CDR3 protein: CASQFRGNNQPQHF
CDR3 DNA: TGCGCCAGCCAATTTCGGGGTAACAATCAGCCCCAGCATTTT

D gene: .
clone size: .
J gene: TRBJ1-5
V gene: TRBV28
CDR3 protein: CASSLRRAGQPQHF
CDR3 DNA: TGTGCCAGCAGTTTAAGACGCGCGGGGCAGCCCCAGCATTTT

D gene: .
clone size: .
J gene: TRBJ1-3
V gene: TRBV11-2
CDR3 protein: CASSSGESGNTIYF
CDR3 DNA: TGTGCCAGCAGCTCCGGAGAATCTGGAAACACCATATATTTT

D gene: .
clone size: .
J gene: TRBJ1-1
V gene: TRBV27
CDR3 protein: CASSGDTEAFF
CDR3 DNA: TGTGCCAGCAGCGGGGATACTGAAGCTTTCTTT

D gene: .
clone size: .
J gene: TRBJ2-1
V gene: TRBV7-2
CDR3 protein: CASSLVDSSYNEQFF
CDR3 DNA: TGTGCCAGCAGCTTAGTGGACAGTTCCTACAATGAGCAGTTCTTC

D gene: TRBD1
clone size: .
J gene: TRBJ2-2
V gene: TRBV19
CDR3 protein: CASSMLPDRGPYGELFF
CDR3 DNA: TGTGCCAGTAGTATGCTTCCAGACAGGGGGCCCTACGGGGAGCTGTTTTTT

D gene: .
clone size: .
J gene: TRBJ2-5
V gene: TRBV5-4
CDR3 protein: CASSSSRTGETQYF
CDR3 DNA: TGTGCCAGCAGTTCTTCTAGAACCGGGGAGACCCAGTACTTC

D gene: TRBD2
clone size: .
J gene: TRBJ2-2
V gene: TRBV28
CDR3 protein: CAKPSGGMAGELFF
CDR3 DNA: TGTGCCAAGCCTAGCGGGGGGATGGCCGGGGAGCTGTTTTTT

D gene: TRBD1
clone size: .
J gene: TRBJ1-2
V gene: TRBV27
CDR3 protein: CASSLSTAPTGYYGYTF
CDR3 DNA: TGTGCCAGCAGTTTATCGACTGCCCCGACAGGGTATTATGGCTACACCTTC

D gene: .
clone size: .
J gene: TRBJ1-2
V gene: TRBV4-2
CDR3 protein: CASSQEQGRHYGYTF
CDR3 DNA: TGTGCCAGCAGCCAAGAGCAGGGGAGACACTATGGCTACACCTTC

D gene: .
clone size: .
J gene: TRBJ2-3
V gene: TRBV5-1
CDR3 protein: CASSLEGANTDTQYF
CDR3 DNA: TGCGCCAGCAGCTTAGAAGGGGCCAACACAGATACGCAGTATTTT

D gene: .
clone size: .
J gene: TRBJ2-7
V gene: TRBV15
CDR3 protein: CATSRLGASASYEQYF
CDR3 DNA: TGTGCCACCAGCAGGTTGGGAGCTAGCGCCTCCTACGAGCAGTACTTC

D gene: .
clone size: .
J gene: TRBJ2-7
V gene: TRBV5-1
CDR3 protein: CASSGSSYEQYF
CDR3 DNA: TGCGCCAGCAGCGGTAGTTCCTACGAGCAGTACTTC

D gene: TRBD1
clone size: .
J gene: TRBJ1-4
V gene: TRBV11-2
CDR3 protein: CASGQGLGEKLFF
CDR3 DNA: TGTGCCAGTGGACAGGGGTTGGGGGAAAAACTGTTTTTT

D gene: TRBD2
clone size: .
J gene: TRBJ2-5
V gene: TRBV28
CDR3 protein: CASSPPLGGREETQYF
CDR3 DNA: TGTGCCAGCAGTCCCCCCCTCGGCGGGAGAGAAGAGACCCAGTACTTC

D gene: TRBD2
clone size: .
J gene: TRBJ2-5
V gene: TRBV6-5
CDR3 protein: CASSYGLAGGQETQYF
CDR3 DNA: TGTGCCAGCAGTTACGGACTAGCGGGGGGGCAAGAGACCCAGTACTTC

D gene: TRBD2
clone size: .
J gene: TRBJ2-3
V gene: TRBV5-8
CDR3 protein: CASTLAGVYTQYF
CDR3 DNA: TGTGCCAGCACCCTAGCGGGGGTTTATACGCAGTATTTT

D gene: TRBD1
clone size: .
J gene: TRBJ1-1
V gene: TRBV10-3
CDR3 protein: CAIKPGQGAGNTEAFF
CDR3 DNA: TGTGCCATCAAACCGGGACAGGGGGCTGGGAACACTGAAGCTTTCTTT